The rows below give T cell receptor beta chains drawn from one sample of a study of shared clonotypes between healthy human individuals. Assay used: immunoSEQ multiplex PCR; TCRdb lists only in-frame clones, some missing. The profile covers around 550,000 clones, with around 95% appearing a single time and 0.11% taken by the ten largest. Specimen: naive CD8+ T cells sorted from blood. These TCRs come from a woman aged 25 to 39 in good health. The CDR3 runs from the conserved cysteine through the conserved F or W. Each record gives: V gene, J gene, D gene, clone size, CDR3 protein, CDR3 DNA. D genes are given only for firm matches. Rows may omit the clone size; those that give it use once, few, many or a size class.

>TRBV9|TRBJ2-1|TRBD2|-
CASSDRGLAGEDEQFF
TGTGCCAGCAGCGACCGGGGACTAGCGGGAGAGGATGAGCAGTTCTTC
>TRBV5-1|TRBJ1-1|-|-
CASSSYGNTEAFF
TGCGCCAGCAGTTCTTACGGGAACACTGAAGCTTTCTTT
>TRBV27|TRBJ2-5|-|-
CASSRTGSETQYF
TGTGCCAGCTCCAGAACAGGGAGTGAGACCCAGTACTTC
>TRBV7-9|TRBJ2-4|-|-
CASSLGDLLAKNIQYF
TGTGCCAGCAGCTTAGGGGACCTACTAGCCAAAAACATTCAGTACTTC
>TRBV11-2|TRBJ1-1|-|-
CASSRGGDAFF
TGTGCCAGCAGCAGAGGAGGGGACGCTTTCTTT
>TRBV19|TRBJ2-7|-|-
CASSAPIHPGEQYF
TGTGCCAGTAGTGCTCCGATTCACCCCGGCGAGCAGTACTTC
>TRBV7-9|TRBJ2-7|-|-
CASSPPWDEQYF
TGTGCCAGCAGCCCCCCGTGGGACGAGCAGTACTTC
>TRBV5-1|TRBJ2-7|TRBD2|-
CASRSSGRAYEQYF
TGCGCCAGCAGGTCTAGCGGGAGGGCCTACGAGCAGTACTTC
>TRBV10-2|TRBJ2-7|TRBD2|-
CASSDILAGEFYEQYF
TGCGCCAGCAGCGACATACTAGCGGGAGAGTTCTACGAGCAGTACTTC
>TRBV28|TRBJ2-5|-|-
CASSWVRSLEQYF
TGTGCCAGCAGTTGGGTCCGTAGTCTGGAGCAGTACTTC
>TRBV28|TRBJ1-6|TRBD1|-
CASGAGQGNSPLHF
TGTGCCAGCGGGGCGGGACAGGGGAATTCACCCCTCCACTTT
>TRBV7-5|TRBJ1-1|-|-
CVRSPRTPAEAFF
TGTGTCAGAAGCCCTAGGACACCAGCAGAAGCTTTCTTT
>TRBV13|TRBJ1-2|-|few
CASSFGQNPNYGYTF
TGTGCCAGCAGCTTTGGACAGAACCCTAACTATGGCTACACCTTC
>TRBV5-6|TRBJ2-5|TRBD1|-
CASSWDRGQETQYF
TGTGCCAGCAGCTGGGACAGGGGGCAGGAGACCCAGTACTTC
>TRBV27|TRBJ2-7|-|-
CASSLSNSYEQYF
TGTGCCAGCAGTTTATCCAACTCCTACGAGCAGTACTTC
>TRBV28|TRBJ2-4|-|-
CASSLSLIIIRGTKNIQYF
TGTGCCAGCAGTTTATCTCTAATAATAATACGAGGAACCAAAAACATTCAGTACTTC
>TRBV6-5|TRBJ1-1|-|once
CASSYSEQVEAFF
TGTGCCAGCAGTTATTCTGAACAGGTTGAAGCTTTCTTT
>TRBV25-1|TRBJ1-1|-|once
CASSDRGMNTEAFF
TGTGCCAGCAGTGATCGGGGAATGAACACTGAAGCTTTCTTT
>TRBV4-1|TRBJ2-3|-|-
CASSQVVLATDTQYF
TGCGCCAGCAGCCAAGTGGTTTTAGCCACAGATACGCAGTATTTT
>TRBV6-5|TRBJ1-1|-|once
CASSLSGGWGKTEAFF
TGTGCCAGCAGTTTATCGGGCGGGTGGGGCAAGACTGAAGCTTTCTTT
>TRBV27|TRBJ2-7|TRBD1|-
CASSPETGGGYEQYF
TGTGCCAGCAGTCCAGAGACAGGGGGCGGATACGAGCAGTACTTC
>TRBV5-1|TRBJ2-1|TRBD2|-
CASSPGTSAYNEQFF
TGCGCCAGCAGCCCCGGGACTAGCGCCTACAATGAGCAGTTCTTC
>TRBV6-5|TRBJ2-7|-|-
CASSYSIGQVDHEQYF
TGTGCCAGCAGTTACTCGATAGGGCAGGTTGACCACGAGCAGTACTTC
>TRBV11-2|TRBJ2-1|-|-
CASSLVGPGNEQFF
TGTGCCAGCAGCTTAGTAGGGCCGGGCAATGAGCAGTTCTTC
>TRBV13|TRBJ2-3|-|once
CASRPEGTLTDTQYF
TGTGCCAGCAGGCCCGAGGGGACTCTCACAGATACGCAGTATTTT
>TRBV4-1|TRBJ1-5|-|-
CASSQDPNSNQPQHF
TGCGCCAGCAGCCAAGATCCTAATAGCAATCAGCCCCAGCATTTT
>TRBV29-1|TRBJ1-1|-|-
CSARQAENTEAFF
TGCAGCGCCCGACAGGCCGAGAACACTGAAGCTTTCTTT
>TRBV10-2|TRBJ2-2|TRBD1|once
CASSVTGGTGELFF
TGCGCCAGCAGTGTTACAGGGGGTACCGGGGAGCTGTTTTTT
>TRBV6-5|TRBJ2-1|TRBD2|-
CASSTFSGNGNEQFF
TGTGCCAGCAGTACGTTTAGCGGGAACGGGAATGAGCAGTTCTTC
>TRBV21-1|TRBJ1-2|-|-
CASSKLRGLYGYTF
TGTGCCAGCAGCAAGCTGCGGGGGCTCTATGGCTACACCTTC
>TRBV15|TRBJ1-1|-|-
CATSREGGAGTEAFF
TGTGCCACCAGCAGAGAAGGAGGGGCTGGGACTGAAGCTTTCTTT
>TRBV6-5|TRBJ2-7|-|-
CASSYPNSYEQYF
TGTGCCAGCAGTTACCCGAATTCCTACGAGCAGTACTTC
>TRBV7-9|TRBJ2-1|-|-
CASSFGGEDNEQFF
TGTGCCAGCAGCTTTGGCGGGGAGGACAATGAGCAGTTCTTC
>TRBV21-1|TRBJ2-3|-|-
CASSKESSEGTDTQYF
TGTGCCAGCAGCAAAGAATCCAGCGAGGGCACAGATACGCAGTATTTT
>TRBV10-3|TRBJ1-1|-|-
CAISESTKEAFF
TGTGCCATCAGTGAGTCGACTAAAGAAGCTTTCTTT
>TRBV9|TRBJ2-1|-|-
CASKGSSYNEQFF
TGTGCCAGCAAGGGGAGCTCCTACAATGAGCAGTTCTTC
>TRBV5-6|TRBJ2-5|-|-
CASSLGREQYF
TGTGCCAGCAGCTTGGGGAGGGAGCAGTACTTC
>TRBV7-9|TRBJ2-6|-|-
CASSPSGSGANVLTF
TGTGCCAGCAGCCCCAGTGGCTCTGGGGCCAACGTCCTGACTTTC
>TRBV7-9|TRBJ2-2|TRBD2|-
CASSSLAGRVGELFF
TGTGCCAGCAGCTCACTAGCGGGACGGGTCGGGGAGCTGTTTTTT
>TRBV5-5|TRBJ1-2|-|once
CASSLEPAGARLGYTF
TGTGCCAGCAGCTTGGAGCCGGCAGGGGCCCGTCTTGGCTACACCTTC
>TRBV19|TRBJ2-7|-|-
CASTKGGRDEQYF
TGTGCCAGTACGAAAGGGGGGCGAGACGAGCAGTACTTC
>TRBV29-1|TRBJ2-7|-|-
CSVDPLGGGNEQYF
TGCAGCGTTGATCCTCTAGGGGGAGGGAACGAGCAGTACTTC
>TRBV2|TRBJ2-7|TRBD2|once
CASSEFTSGSHEQYF
TGTGCCAGCAGTGAATTTACTAGCGGGAGTCACGAGCAGTACTTC
>TRBV19|TRBJ2-3|-|-
CASSIAPEADTQYF
TGTGCCAGTAGTATAGCCCCTGAGGCAGATACGCAGTATTTT